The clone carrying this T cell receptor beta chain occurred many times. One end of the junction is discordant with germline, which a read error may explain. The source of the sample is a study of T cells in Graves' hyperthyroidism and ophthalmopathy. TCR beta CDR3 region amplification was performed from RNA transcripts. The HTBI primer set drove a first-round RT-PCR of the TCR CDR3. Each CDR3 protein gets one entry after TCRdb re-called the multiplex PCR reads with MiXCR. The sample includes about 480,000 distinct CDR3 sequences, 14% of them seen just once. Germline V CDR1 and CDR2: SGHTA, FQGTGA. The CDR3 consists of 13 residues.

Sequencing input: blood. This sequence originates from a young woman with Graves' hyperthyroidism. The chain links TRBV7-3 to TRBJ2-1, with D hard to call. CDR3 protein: CASSLNRRNGQFF. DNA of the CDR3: TGTGCCAGCAGCCTAAACCGACGTAATGGGCAGTTCTTC.